This record looks at one TCR beta chain sequence and its context. TCRdb's table, derived via immunoSEQ multiplex PCR, lists solely in-frame clones and lacks some. The repertoire consists of under 300,000 clones, with roughly 90% occurring once and the leading ten covering 7.2%. These data originate in a study of blood T cell repertoires in COVID-19. The wider study: Samples came from the United States, Italy and Spain, spanning acute and convalescent COVID-19.

V gave up 5 bases and J gave up 10 bases; unmatched junction bases: 16. CDR3 length: 16 residues. Looked up from germline, CDR1 is SGHNT and CDR2 is YENEEA. The material sequenced was peripheral blood. This chain uses TRBV11-3 with TRBJ2-1; 8 bases agree with TRBD2. The sequence was collected from a man in his 60s who had recovered from COVID-19. The CDR3 protein is CASSKSGIGTRNEQFF. For the CDR3, the DNA is TGTGCCAGCAGCAAAAGTGGCATAGGGACTAGGAACGAGCAGTTCTTC. The whole variable domain, remainder taken from reference TRBV11-3 and TRBJ2-1, is EAGVVQSPRYKIIEKKQPVAFWCNPISGHNTLYWYLQNLGQGPELLIRYENEEAVDDSQLPKDRFSAERLKGVDSTLKIQPAELGDSAVYLCASSKSGIGTRNEQFFGPGTRLTVL.